The 5 T cell receptor beta chains below come from one sample, sequenced in a study of blood T cells in healthy people across ages. Then a second PCR, running roughly 6 to 11 cycles, was carried out with a sample-barcoded 5' primer and a J-beta primer mix. Via MiXCR, TCRdb re-called the 5' RACE reads, giving one row per CDR3 protein. The sample consists of about 1.4 million distinct CDR3 sequences, approximately 59% of them appearing once. The sequencing input was blood. The receptor set was obtained from a man aged 18-30 years in good health.

The CDR3 sequence: CASSQFQGYNEQFF. CDR3 in DNA: TGCGCCAGCAGCCAATTCCAGGGCTACAATGAGCAGTTCTTC. V is TRBV4-3 and J is TRBJ2-1, with D possibly being TRBD1 (5 bases). V was clipped by 2 bases and J by 3 bases, with 8 bases between them. Germline V gene sequence: CDR1 LGHNA, CDR2 YSLEER. The CDR3 contains 14 residues.

The chain links TRBV20-1 to TRBJ1-5; D is ambiguous. The CDR3 is made up of 16 amino acids. Deletions cut 0 bases from V and 0 bases from J, with 12 bases between. Germline lookup yields CDR1 DFQATT and CDR2 SNEGSKA (reference sequence). The CDR3 DNA is TGCAGTGCTAGAGATATGGCGGAGTATAGCAATCAGCCCCAGCATTTT. Amino acids: CSARDMAEYSNQPQHF.

This clonotype was seen a handful of times. This chain joins TRBV29-1 and TRBJ2-7; the match to TRBD2 covers 8 bases. CDR1 SQVTM and CDR2 ANQGSEA come from the germline V gene. J gave up 0 bases and V 0 bases, and 1 base lay outside the gene matches. This CDR3 is built from 14 residues. The DNA of the CDR3 is TGCAGCGTTGAAGAGAGCGGGAGCTCCTACGAGCAGTACTTC. Amino acids: CSVEESGSSYEQYF.

This chain uses TRBV12-3 or TRBV12-4 with TRBJ1-5; D remains unclear. The CDR3 length is 13 residues. The V end lost 8 bases, the J end lost 7 bases, and 15 bases lay between the germline ends. CDR3: CASSQTEAQPQHF. The CDR3 DNA sequence: TGTGCCAGCTCACAAACCGAGGCGCAGCCCCAGCATTTT.

This rearrangement joins TRBV6-5 to TRBJ2-3; the D call may be TRBD1 or TRBD2 (5 bases each). Germline CDR1 is MNHEY and CDR2 is SVGAGI. The CDR3 length is 15 residues. V was trimmed by 7 bases and J by 0 bases, leaving 14 bases between them. The CDR3 spells CASTPGTSSTDTQYF. As DNA, the CDR3 is TGTGCCAGCACTCCCGGGACGAGTAGCACAGATACGCAGTATTTT.